The 29 T cell receptor beta chains reported below all come from one sample, sequenced in a study of T-cell reconstitution after alpha-beta-depleted transplantation in children. As it was prepared, the TCRbeta library received unique molecular identifiers. TCRdb processed the PCR reads anew with MiXCR; each CDR3 protein has one entry. The repertoire holds 600,000 or so distinct CDR3 sequences, with under 25% as singletons. The input for sequencing was PBMCs, mostly from graft donor cells, taken 360 days after TCRalphabeta/CD19-depleted stem cell transplant. These receptors originate from a boy younger than two who had a stem cell transplant for acute myeloid leukemia, so the T cells may come from the graft donor.

This clonotype was found many times. The rearrangement joins TRBV3-1 to TRBJ2-7, with D perhaps matching TRBD1 (5 bases). V gave up 3 bases and J gave up 1 base, with 10 bases separating them. CDR1 and CDR2 from the germline V gene are LGHDT and YNNKEL (reference sequence). CDR3 length: 14 residues. The CDR3 DNA reads TGTGCCAGCAGCCAGAGCAGGGTTTCCTACGAGCAGTACGTC. It yields the protein CASSQSRVSYEQYV.

This clonotype has at least ten counts. This chain links TRBV15 with TRBJ2-3; D may be TRBD1 (6 bases). Trimming removed 5 bases at V and 0 bases at J, with 15 bases between. Germline assignment: CDR1 LNHNV and CDR2 YYDKDF (reference sequence). The CDR3 contains 16 residues. The CDR3 nucleotides read TGTGCCACCAGCTACGACGGGACAACTAGCACAGATACGCAGTATTTT. It encodes CATSYDGTTSTDTQYF.

This clonotype was seen a handful of times. The chain carries TRBV20-1 and TRBJ2-3; 9 bases align to TRBD2. The CDR3 contains 13 residues. V lost 7 bases and J lost 1; bases outside the gene matches: 3. Germline V gene data show CDR1 as DFQATT and CDR2 as SNEGSKA (reference sequence). CDR3 loop: CSGAGGRTDTQYF. The CDR3 DNA sequence: TGCAGTGGGGCGGGGGGGCGCACAGATACGCAGTATTTT.

The chain uses TRBV20-1 and TRBJ2-4, with D hard to call. Trimming removed 1 base at V and 0 bases at J, with 7 bases between. The CDR3 runs 14 residues. CDR1 and CDR2 from the germline V gene are DFQATT and SNEGSKA (reference sequence). CDR3 sequence reads: CSARVTGAKNIQYF. The CDR3 bases are TGCAGTGCTAGAGTCACCGGAGCCAAAAACATTCAGTACTTC.

V gene TRBV6-1 combines with J gene TRBJ2-3; 13 bases match TRBD2. The V segment lost 5 bases and the J segment 3 bases; nucleotides outside the gene matches: 2. Germline V gene lookup returns CDR1 MNHNS and CDR2 SASEGT. The CDR3 covers 15 residues. The CDR3 loop reads CASSKTSGGTDTQYF. The CDR3 DNA follows: TGTGCCAGCAGTAAGACTAGCGGGGGGACAGATACGCAGTATTTT.

This clonotype appeared many times. The J gene is TRBJ2-2, the V gene TRBV7-2; TRBD1 matches at 7 bases. The CDR3 has 14 residues. V shed 5 bases and J 4 bases; nucleotides not matched to a gene: 4. Germline loops: CDR1 SGHTA, CDR2 FQGNSA. This chain's CDR3 is CASSTRTGTGELFF. CDR3 bases: TGTGCCAGCAGCACCCGGACAGGCACCGGGGAGCTGTTTTTT.

This rearrangement joins TRBV10-3 to TRBJ1-1; tentative D call: TRBD1 (5 bases). V lost 8 bases, J lost 1 base, and 8 bases lay in between. Germline CDR1 is ENHRY and CDR2 is SYGVKD. The CDR3 runs 12 residues. In DNA form, the CDR3 reads TGTGCCATCTCCGGACAGAACACTGAAGCTTTCTTT. It codes for CAISGQNTEAFF.

This clonotype was picked up a small number of times. The chain has TRBV10-2 and TRBJ2-7; D not resolved. This CDR3 spans 11 amino acids. CDR1 and CDR2 (germline): WSHSY, SAAADI. The ends were cut back, 0 bases at V and 6 bases at J, with 3 bases in the middle. The CDR3 region is CASSESREQYV. The CDR3 nucleotides are TGCGCCAGCAGTGAGTCGCGCGAGCAGTACGTC.

This clonotype turned up a few times. V gene TRBV20-1 combines with J gene TRBJ1-6; 8 positions match TRBD1. The germline CDR1 and CDR2 sequences are DFQATT and SNEGSKA (reference sequence). J gave up 10 bases and V 0 bases, and 5 bases lay outside the gene matches. This CDR3 contains 14 residues. CDR3 DNA sequence: TGCAGTGCTAGAGATTGGCAGGGGGCCTCACCCCTCCACTTT. This gives the protein CSARDWQGASPLHF.

This clonotype was observed a handful of times. The J gene is TRBJ1-1, the V gene TRBV21-1; the DNA was not compared with TRBD1, the D call given in the table. TRBV21-1 is a pseudogene locus. CDR3 size: 15 residues. This CDR3 reads CASSKAPGKNTEAFF. The CDR3 nucleotides read TGTGCCAGCAGCAAAGCCCCAGGGAAGAACACTGAAGCTTTCTTT.

The chain recombines TRBV28 with TRBJ2-7; D remains ambiguous. Germline CDR1 reads MDHEN; CDR2 reads SYDVKM. V lost 5 bases and J lost 7, with 15 bases in between. The CDR3 spans 13 residues. The DNA of the CDR3 is TGTGCCAGCAGTAGTAGTAAGGCGCGTGAGCAGTACGTC. This gives the protein CASSSSKAREQYV.

The chain joins TRBV12-3 or TRBV12-4 to TRBJ2-3; D is unclear. Deletions cut 4 bases from V and 5 bases from J, with 19 bases between. The CDR3 totals 16 residues. CDR3 loop: CASSYNYAGYRDTQYF. The CDR3 nucleotides are TGTGCCAGCAGTTATAACTACGCCGGGTACAGAGATACGCAGTATTTT.

The rearrangement joins TRBV14 to TRBJ2-7, with a possible D match to TRBD2 (5 bases). Per the germline V gene, CDR1 is SGHDN and CDR2 is FVKESK. V was cut by 1 base and J by 3 bases, with 10 bases left in between. The CDR3 is 14 residues long. CDR3 amino acids: CASSQGGPDYEQYF. The CDR3, as DNA: TGTGCCAGCAGCCAAGGAGGGCCAGACTACGAGCAGTACTTC.

The genes are TRBV6-1 and TRBJ2-5; the match to TRBD2 covers 8 bases. The length of the CDR3 is 16 residues. V gave up 4 bases and J gave up 4 bases; unmatched junction bases: 11. Germline assignment: CDR1 MNHNS and CDR2 SASEGT. The CDR3 DNA reads as TGTGCCAGCAGTGGCCTCCTCGGGGGACTAGGAGAGACCCAGTACTTC. It yields the protein CASSGLLGGLGETQYF.

This sequence joins TRBV6-2 or TRBV6-3 and TRBJ2-7; TRBD1 matches 10 bases. The CDR3 has 14 amino acids. Germline assignment: CDR1 MNHEY and CDR2 SVGEGT. With 2 bases clipped from V and 7 bases from J, the junction kept 5 bases outside the gene matches. The CDR3 loop is CASSYAGQGEEQYF. CDR3 in DNA: TGTGCCAGCAGTTACGCCGGACAGGGGGAAGAGCAGTACTTC.

This clonotype occurred a few times. The gene calls are TRBV28 and TRBJ2-3; weak D call: TRBD1 (6 bases). Trimming shortened V by 4 bases and J by 0 bases, and 11 bases separated the two germline ends. Germline CDR1 MDHEN, CDR2 SYDVKM. This CDR3 region has 15 residues. CDR3 in DNA: TGTGCCAGCAGTTGGCTGGACAGCAGCACAGATACGCAGTATTTT. Translated: CASSWLDSSTDTQYF. The full variable domain, completed using reference TRBV28 and TRBJ2-3, is DVKVTQSSRYLVKRTGEKVFLECVQDMDHENMFWYRQDPGLGLRLIYFSYDVKMKEKGDIPEGYSVSREKKERFSLILESASTNQTSMYLCASSWLDSSTDTQYFGPGTRLTVL.

The V gene is TRBV7-3, the J gene TRBJ2-1; D is tentatively TRBD1 or TRBD2 (6 bases each). Germline V gene data show CDR1 as SGHTA and CDR2 as FQGTGA. Trimming took off 2 bases at V and 9 bases at J, with 11 bases between the two ends. The CDR3 spans 13 residues. The CDR3 DNA reads TGTGCCAGCAGCTTATTACAGGGAGGTGAGCAGTTCTTC. Translated: CASSLLQGGEQFF. Using reference TRBV7-3 and TRBJ2-1 for the parts outside the CDR3, the full variable domain is GAGVSQTPSNKVTEKGKYVELRCDPISGHTALYWYRQSLGQGPEFLIYFQGTGAADDSGLPNDRFFAVRPEGSVSTLKIQRTERGDSAVYLCASSLLQGGEQFFGPGTRLTVL.

This clonotype occurred once. An end of the junction differs from the germline gene, which may be a read error. V and J are TRBV6-2 or TRBV6-3 and TRBJ2-2; D may be TRBD1 (6 bases). The CDR3 loop spans 12 amino acids. Per germline, CDR1 MNHEY and CDR2 SVGEGT. In DNA form, the CDR3 reads TGTGCCGGCAGGGGAGACACCGGGGAGCTGTTTTTT. This codes for CAGRGDTGELFF.

Comment on this clonotype: This may stem from a read error, because a much larger clone lies one nucleotide away. The J gene is TRBJ2-1, the V gene TRBV30; either TRBD1 or TRBD2 may fit D (6 bases each). Judging by the DNA end, TRBJ2-7 fits better; the J call may be wrong. The CDR3 is made up of 19 amino acids. Germline values: CDR1 GTSNPN, CDR2 SVGIG (reference sequence). The CDR3 DNA reads TGTGCCTGGATGGGGTCGGTCGGGGGCGCTATCAGGGCCTACAATGAGCAGTACTTC. Translated, it gives CAWMGSVGGAIRAYNEQYF.

This clonotype was picked up a small number of times. The genes are TRBV5-1 and TRBJ1-2, with a weak D call TRBD1 (6 bases). The V gene lost 4 bases and the J gene lost 2 bases, with 15 bases spanning the gap. This CDR3 region has 15 residues. CDR1 and CDR2 from the germline V gene are SGHRS and YFSETQ. DNA of the CDR3: TGCGCCAGCAGCCCTATGGGGGGGCGCAACTATGGCTACACCTTC. It is translated as CASSPMGGRNYGYTF.

This clonotype was found a few times. The CDR3 spells CSVDPGEYGYTF. The DNA for the CDR3 is TGCAGCGTTGACCCTGGAGAATATGGCTACACCTTC. V usage is TRBV29-1 and J usage is TRBJ1-2; D not certain. Germline loops: CDR1 SQVTM, CDR2 ANQGSEA. V was cut by 3 bases and J by 5 bases, with 10 bases left in between. The CDR3 runs 12 residues.

This clonotype was seen a handful of times. The chain links TRBV5-1 to TRBJ2-2, with D perhaps being TRBD1 or TRBD2 (5 bases each). CDR3 length equals 19 residues. Germline loops: CDR1 SGHRS, CDR2 YFSETQ. V lost 5 bases and J 1 base, leaving 24 bases between the germline ends. In DNA, the CDR3 is TGCGCCAGCAGACATATAGGGTGGGACCCTGATGGGAACACCGGGGAGCTGTTTTTT. As protein: CASRHIGWDPDGNTGELFF.

The CDR3 DNA is TGTGCCAGCAGCTTACCAGCGGGGGCAACCGGCTCCTACGAGCAGTACTTC. Translation: CASSLPAGATGSYEQYF. The rearrangement uses TRBV13 and TRBJ2-7, with 8 bases matching TRBD2. The CDR3 consists of 17 residues. Germline assignment: CDR1 PRHDT and CDR2 FYEKMQ (reference sequence). V was clipped by 2 bases and J by 0 bases; unmatched bases: 9.

This clonotype was detected only a few times. The chain is built from TRBV20-1 and TRBJ2-5; 7 positions match TRBD2. This CDR3 has 17 residues. J gave up 6 bases and V 0 bases, and 16 bases lay outside the gene matches. Germline-derived CDR1 and CDR2 are DFQATT and SNEGSKA (reference sequence). CDR3 residues: CSAREGLPKAGSKTQYF. The CDR3 coding sequence is TGCAGTGCTAGAGAGGGACTACCAAAGGCGGGGTCGAAGACCCAGTACTTC.

J is TRBJ1-2 and V is TRBV6-5, with 9 bases that match TRBD1. CDR1 and CDR2 from the germline V gene are MNHEY and SVGAGI. The CDR3 length is 14 residues. Trimming cost V 2 bases and J 6 bases; bases outside gene matches: 4. CDR3 loop: CASSYAWTGDGYTF. The CDR3 bases are TGTGCCAGCAGTTACGCCTGGACAGGGGATGGCTACACCTTC.

This clonotype came up many times. The CDR3 region has the DNA TGCAGTGCCCAAGACAGGGGAATTTATAATTCACCCCTCCACTTT. It specifies CSAQDRGIYNSPLHF. This sequence joins TRBV20-1 and TRBJ1-6; 8 bases match TRBD1. Germline CDR1 DFQATT, CDR2 SNEGSKA (reference sequence). The CDR3 is 15 amino acids. V dropped 6 bases and J dropped 4; count of bases not matched to a gene: 8.

This clonotype was counted only a few times. The chain has TRBV5-6 and TRBJ2-1; D is tentatively TRBD1 or TRBD2 (5 bases each). Germline assignment: CDR1 SGHDT and CDR2 YYEEEE. The CDR3 sequence is 17 residues long. The V end lost 0 bases, the J end lost 0 bases, and 13 bases lay between the germline ends. CDR3 nucleotides: TGTGCCAGCAGCTTGGGAGGGGTGGGTGTCTCCTACAATGAGCAGTTCTTC. Its translation: CASSLGGVGVSYNEQFF.

This clonotype was counted at least ten times. This chain connects TRBV12-3 or TRBV12-4 to TRBJ2-5, with D hard to call. The CDR3 sequence is 12 residues long. With 5 bases removed from V and 10 bases from J, the gap between germline ends came to 14 bases. The CDR3 is CASSATLVDQYF. DNA for the CDR3: TGTGCCAGCAGTGCAACGCTTGTCGACCAGTACTTC.

This chain connects TRBV6-2 or TRBV6-3 to TRBJ2-1; 10 positions agree with TRBD1. The V gene's germline CDR1 is MNHEY and CDR2 SVGEGT. Trimming at V came to 6 bases and at J to 6 bases, leaving 8 bases not matched to a gene. The CDR3 is 15 residues long. CDR3 coding DNA: TGTGCCAGCAGACCCGGACAGGGGGAAGTCAATGAGCAGTTCTTC. Protein product: CASRPGQGEVNEQFF.